These 27 T cell receptor beta chains originate from one sample sequenced in a study of CD8 T cells in Susac syndrome. RNA amounts of roughly 0.5 to 1 ug underwent reverse transcription with random hexamers. From the immunoSEQ multiplex PCR reads, TCRdb called clonotypes with MiXCR, one entry per CDR3 protein. The sample shows 250,000 to 300,000 distinct CDR3 sequences, about 91% of them seen only once. The source material was CD8+ T cells from PBMCs. Receptors originate from a human donor with multiple sclerosis.

This clonotype was seen once. V and J are TRBV6-6 and TRBJ2-7, with a possible D match to TRBD1 (6 bases). The germline V gene has CDR1 MNHNY and CDR2 SVGAGI (reference sequence). The CDR3 has 14 residues. Between the trimmed V and J ends, which lost 0 bases and 5 bases, there was a span of 11 bases. The CDR3 DNA reads TGTGCCAGCAGTTACTCTACAGGGAACCACGAGCAGTACTTC. Its protein is CASSYSTGNHEQYF.

The V and J genes are TRBV12-3 or TRBV12-4 and TRBJ2-1; the D gene is possibly TRBD2 (6 bases). The CDR3 covers 13 residues. Trimming left V 8 bases short and J 9 bases short, with 17 bases between. The CDR3 is CASGGTLGIEQFF. CDR3 in DNA: TGTGCCAGCGGGGGGACTCTGGGAATTGAGCAGTTCTTC.

The rearrangement uses TRBV11-2 and TRBJ2-1, with D uncertain. The CDR3 consists of 13 residues. Germline values: CDR1 SGHAT, CDR2 FQNNGV. V gave up 5 bases and J gave up 9 bases, with 14 bases separating them. The CDR3 sequence: CASSGRSPAEQFF. DNA for the CDR3: TGTGCCAGCAGCGGAAGGAGTCCGGCTGAGCAGTTCTTC.

This clonotype showed up just a few times. The V and J genes are TRBV6-5 and TRBJ1-4; D not certain. The length of the CDR3 is 12 residues. V was shortened by 5 bases and J by 8 bases, with 9 bases between the two germline ends. Germline lookup yields CDR1 MNHEY and CDR2 SVGAGI. The chain's CDR3 is CASSPGSEKLFF. CDR3 nucleotide sequence: TGTGCCAGCAGTCCCGGGAGCGAAAAACTGTTTTTT.

This clonotype was counted a single time. The V and J genes are TRBV5-6 and TRBJ1-1; the match to TRBD1 covers 7 bases. With 4 bases clipped from V and 0 bases from J, the junction kept 12 bases outside the gene matches. The CDR3 totals 17 residues. Looked up from germline, CDR1 is SGHDT and CDR2 is YYEEEE. CDR3 sequence reads: CASSLWTGTVMNTEAFF. CDR3 sequence (DNA): TGTGCCAGCAGCCTGTGGACCGGGACAGTAATGAACACTGAAGCTTTCTTT. Variable domain in full (rest from reference TRBV5-6 and TRBJ1-1): DAGVTQSPTHLIKTRGQQVTLRCSPKSGHDTVSWYQQALGQGPQFIFQYYEEEERQRGNFPDRFSGHQFPNYSSELNVNALLLGDSALYLCASSLWTGTVMNTEAFFGQGTRLTVV.

The chain is built from TRBV9 and TRBJ2-3; possible D gene TRBD1, 5 bases. The CDR3 is made up of 14 amino acids. Germline loops: CDR1 SGDLS, CDR2 YYNGEE. V was shortened by 0 bases and J by 4 bases, with 9 bases between the two germline ends. CDR3 loop: CASSVGQIADTQYF. The CDR3 region has the DNA TGTGCCAGCAGCGTAGGACAGATCGCAGATACGCAGTATTTT.

The V call is TRBV20-1, the J call TRBJ2-7; D call uncertain. There are 13 residues in the CDR3. Per the germline V gene, CDR1 is DFQATT and CDR2 is SNEGSKA (reference sequence). The CDR3 is CSARPFSSYEQYF. The CDR3 coding sequence is TGCAGCGCCCGGCCGTTTAGCTCCTACGAGCAGTACTTC.

This rearrangement joins TRBV7-9 to TRBJ1-1, with a weak D call TRBD1 (5 bases). This CDR3 has 13 amino acids. Germline CDR1 and CDR2: SEHNR and FQNEAQ (reference sequence). The V and J ends lost 6 bases and 8 bases respectively, with 16 bases between them. CDR3 nucleotide sequence: TGTGCCAGCAGTTCGTGGGGGGGAGAAGAAGCTTTCTTT. It specifies CASSSWGGEEAFF.

The genes are TRBV16 and TRBJ2-1; D perhaps matches TRBD1 (6 bases). CDR1 is KGHSY and CDR2 is FQNENV in the germline V gene. Trimming stripped 1 base from V and 8 bases from J, with 9 bases between. The CDR3 is 13 amino acids. CDR3 nucleotide sequence: TGTGCCAGCAGCCAATACAGGGTGGATGAGCAGTTCTTC. Its protein is CASSQYRVDEQFF.

The chain carries TRBV27 and TRBJ2-7, with D possibly being TRBD1 or TRBD2 (5 bases each). V was shortened by 3 bases and J by 6 bases, with 12 bases between the two germline ends. This CDR3 region has 13 residues. Germline loops: CDR1 MNHEY, CDR2 SMNVEV (reference sequence). CDR3 DNA: TGTGCCAGCAGTTTTCTGGGACCTACCGAGCAGTACTTC. Its protein is CASSFLGPTEQYF.

The chain joins TRBV12-3 or TRBV12-4 to TRBJ2-3; 10 bases match TRBD2. The trim removed 3 bases at V and 2 bases at J, leaving 5 bases unmatched. CDR3 length: 16 residues. The CDR3 is CASSLPSGGVTDTQYF. In DNA, the CDR3 is TGTGCCAGCAGTTTGCCCAGCGGGGGGGTCACAGATACGCAGTATTTT.

This clonotype was recorded once. V gene TRBV29-1 combines with J gene TRBJ1-2; D uncertain. V lost 8 bases to trimming and J lost 4 bases, with 8 bases between them. In germline, CDR1 is SQVTM, CDR2 ANQGSEA. The CDR3 consists of 10 residues. The CDR3 loop reads CSPKTYGYTF. The DNA of the CDR3 is TGCAGCCCAAAGACCTATGGCTACACCTTC.

This chain links TRBV20-1 with TRBJ2-7; 8 nucleotides line up with TRBD1. This CDR3 comprises 14 residues. In germline, CDR1 is DFQATT, CDR2 SNEGSKA (reference sequence). V was pared by 2 bases and J by 5 bases, with 8 bases of the junction left unmatched. The DNA for the CDR3 is TGCAGTGCTAGACGACAGGGGATTATCGACGAGCAGTACTTC. It yields the protein CSARRQGIIDEQYF.

This rearrangement joins TRBV7-9 to TRBJ1-1; D call uncertain. CDR1 and CDR2 (germline): SEHNR, FQNEAQ (reference sequence). V was shortened by 7 bases and J by 5 bases, with 8 bases between the two germline ends. The CDR3 contains 11 residues. CDR3: CASTKGTEAFF. Here the CDR3 DNA reads TGTGCCAGCACCAAAGGTACTGAAGCTTTCTTT.

The chain is built from TRBV20-1 and TRBJ2-5; tentative D call: TRBD1 (6 bases). Germline CDR1 DFQATT, CDR2 SNEGSKA (reference sequence). The CDR3 sequence is 15 residues long. Trimming pared 0 bases from V and 2 bases from J, leaving 13 bases between. The CDR3 loop reads CSARDFEGQQETQYF. CDR3 nucleotides: TGCAGTGCTAGAGATTTTGAAGGACAGCAAGAGACCCAGTACTTC.

This chain joins TRBV12-3 or TRBV12-4 and TRBJ2-7; D remains ambiguous. With 6 bases removed from V and 7 bases from J, the gap between germline ends came to 16 bases. The CDR3 sequence is 13 residues long. CDR3 loop: CASSVTRVGEQYF. CDR3 nucleotides: TGTGCCAGCAGCGTAACCCGGGTGGGGGAGCAGTACTTC.

The chain has TRBV7-2 and TRBJ1-1; TRBD1 might be the D (6 bases). Germline CDR1 SGHTA, CDR2 FQGNSA. The length of the CDR3 is 13 residues. V dropped 0 bases and J dropped 8 bases, with 10 bases sitting between them. CDR3 nucleotide sequence: TGTGCCAGCAGCTTAGCGGGGACATCCGAAGCTTTCTTT. It encodes CASSLAGTSEAFF.

This chain joins TRBV20-1 and TRBJ2-2, with 8 nucleotides matching TRBD2. This CDR3 region has 13 residues. In germline, CDR1 is DFQATT, CDR2 SNEGSKA (reference sequence). The V and J ends lost 6 bases and 5 bases, in that order; junction bases with no gene match: 5. This chain's CDR3 is CSALTSATGELFF. DNA of the CDR3: TGCAGTGCCCTGACTAGCGCAACCGGGGAGCTGTTTTTT.

The gene calls are TRBV4-3 and TRBJ2-3; 12 bases fit TRBD2. The germline V gene has CDR1 LGHNA and CDR2 YSLEER. The CDR3 totals 16 residues. Unmatched junction bases numbered 2, after V lost 0 bases and J lost 4 bases. The CDR3 coding sequence is TGCGCCAGCAGCCAAGATCTAGCGGGAGGGCCAGATACGCAGTATTTT. It is translated as CASSQDLAGGPDTQYF.

The chain links TRBV7-2 to TRBJ2-7; possible D gene TRBD1, 5 bases. Trimming cost V 0 bases and J 3 bases, with 15 bases left between them. Per germline, CDR1 SGHTA and CDR2 FQGNSA. The CDR3 runs to 16 residues. In DNA, the CDR3 is TGTGCCAGCAGCTTAGCGCAGATGGGGCGAAGCTACGAGCAGTACTTC. This codes for CASSLAQMGRSYEQYF.

This clonotype appeared a few times. The chain combines TRBV19 with TRBJ2-7; D unresolved. Per the germline V gene, CDR1 is LNHDA and CDR2 is SQIVND (reference sequence). The CDR3 covers 15 residues. Trimming pared 3 bases from V and 3 bases from J, leaving 15 bases between. The CDR3 protein is CASSIGLGTNYEQYF. CDR3 in DNA: TGTGCCAGTAGTATTGGGCTGGGAACCAACTACGAGCAGTACTTC.

The chain employs TRBV28 and TRBJ2-7; D call uncertain. V gave up 3 bases and J gave up 6 bases, with 24 bases separating them. CDR1 and CDR2 from the germline V gene are MDHEN and SYDVKM. The CDR3 covers 17 residues. For the CDR3, the DNA is TGTGCCAGCAGTTTCCCGCATGACCTTGAAAGGTCCCTCGAGCAGTACTTC. This translates into CASSFPHDLERSLEQYF.

V gene TRBV20-1 combines with J gene TRBJ1-2; D remains ambiguous. V shed 5 bases and J shed 7 bases, with 8 bases lying between them. CDR1 is DFQATT, CDR2 SNEGSKA, per germline (reference sequence). The CDR3 spans 10 residues. CDR3 nucleotide sequence: TGCAGTGCTCTAGGGCTTGGCTACACCTTC. The encoded protein is CSALGLGYTF.

The rearrangement joins TRBV4-3 to TRBJ1-1; TRBD1 might be the D (6 bases). The V gene lost 4 bases and the J gene lost 3 bases, with 18 bases spanning the gap. Germline assignment: CDR1 LGHNA and CDR2 YSLEER. The CDR3 length is 16 residues. The CDR3 reads CASSPNLGGPDTEAFF. DNA of the CDR3: TGCGCCAGCAGCCCAAACCTCGGGGGGCCAGACACTGAAGCTTTCTTT.

V usage is TRBV28 and J usage is TRBJ1-2; D gene uncertain. The CDR3 extends over 16 amino acids. Trimming took off 6 bases at V and 3 bases at J, with 20 bases between the two ends. Germline CDR1 and CDR2: MDHEN and SYDVKM. CDR3 DNA sequence: TGTGCCAGCAGCAATATGTCCCCGGGATTGGACTATGGCTACACCTTC. Its translation is CASSNMSPGLDYGYTF.

In its sample, this clonotype was seen once. V gene TRBV20-1 combines with J gene TRBJ1-5; 7 bases are shared with TRBD1. V shed 0 bases and J 6 bases; nucleotides not matched to a gene: 5. CDR3 length equals 14 residues. CDR1 is DFQATT and CDR2 is SNEGSKA in the germline V gene (reference sequence). CDR3 sequence (DNA): TGCAGTGCTAGAGATCTGACAGGGAGTCAGCCCCAGCATTTT. Translated, it gives CSARDLTGSQPQHF.

The chain uses TRBV19 and TRBJ2-5; TRBD2 agrees at 8 bases. CDR3 size: 15 residues. The germline V gene encodes CDR1 LNHDA and CDR2 SQIVND (reference sequence). The CDR3 DNA follows: TGTGCTCTATCCCTATTAGCGGGAATCCAAGAGACCCAGTACTTC. As protein: CALSLLAGIQETQYF.